A selection of T cell receptor beta chains follows, all from one sample in a study of T cell responses to AZD1222 COVID-19 vaccine. Generated by immunoSEQ multiplex PCR, the TCRdb table keeps only in-frame clones and is missing some. The sample lists more than 120,000 clones; around 93% were seen once. The material was peripheral blood, obtained on day 0 of AZD1222 vaccination. The receptors were sampled from an adult in good health. Both conserved end residues are part of each CDR3. A D gene is named only where the DNA matches it firmly. Not all rows give a size; the values are once, few, many and, for expanded clones, a class.

D: TRBD2; J: TRBJ2-3; V: TRBV6-5; size: NA; CDR3: CASRHQAGVIDTQYF; DNA: TGTGCCAGCAGGCACCAAGCGGGAGTTATAGATACGCAGTATTTT
D: NA; J: TRBJ1-4; V: TRBV7-9; size: NA; CDR3: CASSLPSATNEKLFF; DNA: TGTGCCAGCAGCCTTCCCAGTGCAACTAATGAAAAACTGTTTTTT
D: NA; J: TRBJ1-6; V: TRBV3-1/TRBV3-2; size: once; CDR3: CASSQTKSPLHF; DNA: TGTGCCAGCAGCCAAACTAAGTCACCCCTCCACTTT
D: NA; J: TRBJ2-3; V: TRBV27; size: NA; CDR3: CASSPTRTRRTADTQYF; DNA: TGTGCCAGCAGTCCCACGAGGACACGGCGTACCGCAGATACGCAGTATTTT
D: NA; J: TRBJ2-5; V: TRBV29-1; size: NA; CDR3: CSVRSETQYF; DNA: TGCAGCGTTCGCAGCGAGACCCAGTACTTC
D: NA; J: TRBJ1-6; V: TRBV5-1; size: NA; CDR3: CASSAGQSFNSPLHF; DNA: TGCGCCAGCAGCGCCGGACAGAGCTTTAATTCACCCCTCCACTTT
D: NA; J: TRBJ2-3; V: TRBV11-3; size: NA; CDR3: CASSSTGSSDTQYF; DNA: TGTGCCAGCAGCTCCACTGGGTCTTCGGATACGCAGTATTTT
D: NA; J: TRBJ2-5; V: TRBV7-9; size: NA; CDR3: CASSLNSETQYF; DNA: TGTGCCAGCAGCTTAAATTCGGAGACCCAGTACTTC
D: NA; J: TRBJ1-6; V: TRBV15; size: NA; CDR3: CATSRVDVGGPLHF; DNA: TGTGCCACCAGCAGAGTCGACGTCGGTGGACCCCTCCACTTT
D: NA; J: TRBJ2-7; V: TRBV29-1; size: NA; CDR3: CSVADSSYEQYF; DNA: TGCAGCGTCGCCGACAGCTCCTACGAGCAGTACTTC
D: TRBD1; J: TRBJ1-2; V: TRBV4-3; size: NA; CDR3: CASSQAGTGGGGYTF; DNA: TGCGCCAGCAGCCAGGCCGGGACAGGGGGCGGTGGCTACACCTTC
D: NA; J: TRBJ2-7; V: TRBV28; size: NA; CDR3: CASSSPGQPYEQYF; DNA: TGTGCCAGCAGTTCACCCGGACAGCCATACGAGCAGTACTTC
D: NA; J: TRBJ2-7; V: TRBV5-1; size: NA; CDR3: CASSLMGRGIDYEQYF; DNA: TGCGCCAGCAGCTTGATGGGCAGGGGAATTGACTACGAGCAGTACTTC
D: NA; J: TRBJ2-7; V: TRBV6-2/TRBV6-3; size: once; CDR3: CASSPLRQGEQYF; DNA: TGTGCCAGCAGTCCCCTAAGGCAGGGCGAGCAGTACTTC
D: NA; J: TRBJ2-2; V: TRBV5-1; size: NA; CDR3: CASSRQGLEATGELFF; DNA: TGCGCCAGCAGCCGCCAGGGTCTCGAGGCCACCGGGGAGCTGTTTTTT
D: TRBD2; J: TRBJ2-2; V: TRBV14; size: NA; CDR3: CASSRIGLVGTGELFF; DNA: TGTGCCAGCAGCCGAATCGGACTAGTAGGCACCGGGGAGCTGTTTTTT
D: NA; J: TRBJ1-1; V: TRBV9; size: NA; CDR3: CASSVVNGEAFF; DNA: TGTGCCAGCAGCGTAGTAAATGGGGAAGCTTTCTTT
D: NA; J: TRBJ1-4; V: TRBV19; size: NA; CDR3: CASSRAYRTANEKLFF; DNA: TGTGCCAGTAGTAGGGCTTACAGGACGGCTAATGAAAAACTGTTTTTT
D: NA; J: TRBJ1-1; V: TRBV5-1; size: few; CDR3: CASSWGGANTEAFF; DNA: TGCGCCAGCAGCTGGGGAGGGGCGAACACTGAAGCTTTCTTT
D: NA; J: TRBJ2-3; V: TRBV5-1; size: NA; CDR3: CASSLERSTDTQYF; DNA: TGCGCCAGCAGCTTGGAGAGAAGCACAGATACGCAGTATTTT
D: TRBD1; J: TRBJ2-1; V: TRBV12-5; size: NA; CDR3: CASGRRTGAFDEQFF; DNA: TGTGCTAGTGGCCGCAGGACAGGGGCCTTCGATGAGCAGTTCTTC
D: TRBD1; J: TRBJ2-3; V: TRBV27; size: NA; CDR3: CASSLGQGFPDTDTQYF; DNA: TGTGCCAGCAGCCTAGGACAGGGGTTTCCCGACACAGATACGCAGTATTTT
D: NA; J: TRBJ1-2; V: TRBV6-5; size: NA; CDR3: CASSLYVTYGYTF; DNA: TGTGCCAGCAGTCTTTATGTAACCTATGGCTACACCTTC
D: NA; J: TRBJ1-3; V: TRBV3-1/TRBV3-2; size: NA; CDR3: CASSQEGRGRGNTIYF; DNA: TGTGCCAGCAGCCAAGAAGGTCGGGGGCGAGGAAACACCATATATTTT
D: TRBD1; J: TRBJ1-2; V: TRBV3-1/TRBV3-2; size: NA; CDR3: CASSQDRGYGYTF; DNA: TGTGCCAGCAGCCAGGACAGGGGCTATGGCTACACCTTC
D: NA; J: TRBJ1-1; V: TRBV29-1; size: once; CDR3: CSVDRRLNTEAFF; DNA: TGCAGCGTTGATAGGCGTTTGAACACTGAAGCTTTCTTT
D: TRBD1; J: TRBJ1-2; V: TRBV28; size: once; CDR3: CASTSSGQGNTNYGYTF; DNA: TGTGCCAGCACATCCTCGGGACAGGGTAATACTAACTATGGCTACACCTTC
D: NA; J: TRBJ2-7; V: TRBV12-3/TRBV12-4; size: NA; CDR3: CASKRGAYEQYF; DNA: TGTGCCAGCAAGAGGGGGGCCTACGAGCAGTACTTC
D: TRBD2; J: TRBJ2-2; V: TRBV9; size: NA; CDR3: CASSVASGGAGTGELFF; DNA: TGTGCCAGCAGCGTGGCTAGCGGGGGGGCCGGAACCGGGGAGCTGTTTTTT
D: NA; J: TRBJ1-5; V: TRBV30; size: NA; CDR3: CAWSGQRSNQPQHF; DNA: TGTGCCTGGAGTGGGCAGCGTAGCAATCAGCCCCAGCATTTT
D: NA; J: TRBJ1-5; V: TRBV19; size: NA; CDR3: CASSPPQPPRPQHF; DNA: TGTGCCAGTAGTCCCCCACAGCCACCGCGGCCCCAGCATTTT
D: NA; J: TRBJ1-5; V: TRBV2; size: NA; CDR3: CASRVDSYQPQHF; DNA: TGTGCCAGCAGAGTCGACAGCTATCAGCCCCAGCATTTT
D: NA; J: TRBJ2-4; V: TRBV29-1; size: NA; CDR3: CSVARGANIQYF; DNA: TGCAGCGTTGCCCGGGGCGCGAACATTCAGTACTTC
D: TRBD1; J: TRBJ2-5; V: TRBV2; size: NA; CDR3: CASSVRGQRAQYF; DNA: TGTGCCAGCAGTGTTCGGGGACAGAGGGCCCAGTACTTC
D: TRBD2; J: TRBJ2-3; V: TRBV4-1; size: NA; CDR3: CASSLGREGDTQYF; DNA: TGCGCCAGCAGCTTAGGCCGGGAGGGGGATACGCAGTATTTT
D: NA; J: TRBJ1-1; V: TRBV9; size: NA; CDR3: CASSPSPQENTEAFF; DNA: TGTGCCAGCAGTCCAAGTCCTCAGGAAAACACTGAAGCTTTCTTT
D: TRBD2; J: TRBJ2-1; V: TRBV11-2; size: NA; CDR3: CASSQTSGGQLSSYNEQFF; DNA: TGTGCCAGCAGCCAGACTAGCGGGGGCCAACTAAGCTCCTACAATGAGCAGTTCTTC
D: NA; J: TRBJ2-3; V: TRBV5-1; size: NA; CDR3: CASSLESDTQYF; DNA: TGCGCCAGCAGCTTGGAGTCAGATACGCAGTATTTT
D: TRBD1; J: TRBJ2-3; V: TRBV5-1; size: NA; CDR3: CASSPDRGHRGTQYF; DNA: TGCGCCAGCAGCCCCGACAGGGGGCATCGTGGTACGCAGTATTTT
D: NA; J: TRBJ1-5; V: TRBV3-1/TRBV3-2; size: NA; CDR3: CASSQHWSGVFFSNQPQHF; DNA: TGTGCCAGCAGCCAACATTGGTCCGGCGTATTCTTCAGCAATCAGCCCCAGCATTTT
D: NA; J: TRBJ2-7; V: TRBV20-1; size: NA; CDR3: CSARTLVEQYF; DNA: TGCAGTGCTAGAACGTTAGTCGAGCAGTACTTC
D: NA; J: TRBJ2-7; V: TRBV25-1; size: NA; CDR3: CASGNSAYEQYF; DNA: TGTGCCAGCGGGAACTCAGCCTACGAGCAGTACTTC
D: NA; J: TRBJ1-3; V: TRBV4-2; size: NA; CDR3: CASSQDAGQGNTIYF; DNA: TGTGCCAGCAGCCAAGATGCGGGGCAGGGAAACACCATATATTTT
D: TRBD1; J: TRBJ1-2; V: TRBV28; size: NA; CDR3: CASSIILGQYGYTF; DNA: TGTGCCAGCAGTATCATTCTGGGACAGTATGGCTACACCTTC
D: TRBD1; J: TRBJ1-2; V: TRBV10-2; size: NA; CDR3: CASSESPGGYGYTF; DNA: TGCGCCAGCAGTGAGTCCCCAGGGGGCTATGGCTACACCTTC
D: NA; J: TRBJ1-2; V: TRBV6-2/TRBV6-3; size: once; CDR3: CASSYRGRANYGYTF; DNA: TGTGCCAGCAGTTACCGCGGCAGGGCTAACTATGGCTACACCTTC